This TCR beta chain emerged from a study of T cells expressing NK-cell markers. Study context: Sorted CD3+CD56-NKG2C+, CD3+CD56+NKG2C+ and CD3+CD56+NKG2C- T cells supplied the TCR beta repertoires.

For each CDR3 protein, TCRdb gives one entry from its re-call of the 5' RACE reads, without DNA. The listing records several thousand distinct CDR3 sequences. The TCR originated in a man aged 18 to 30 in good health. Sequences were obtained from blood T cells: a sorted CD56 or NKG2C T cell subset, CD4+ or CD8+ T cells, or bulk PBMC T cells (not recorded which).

The CDR3: CASSSLGSGELFF. This chain links TRBV7-3 with TRBJ2-2; TCRdb calls TRBD1, which cannot be checked without DNA. The germline gives CDR1 SGHTA, CDR2 FQGTGA. This CDR3 is built from 13 residues.